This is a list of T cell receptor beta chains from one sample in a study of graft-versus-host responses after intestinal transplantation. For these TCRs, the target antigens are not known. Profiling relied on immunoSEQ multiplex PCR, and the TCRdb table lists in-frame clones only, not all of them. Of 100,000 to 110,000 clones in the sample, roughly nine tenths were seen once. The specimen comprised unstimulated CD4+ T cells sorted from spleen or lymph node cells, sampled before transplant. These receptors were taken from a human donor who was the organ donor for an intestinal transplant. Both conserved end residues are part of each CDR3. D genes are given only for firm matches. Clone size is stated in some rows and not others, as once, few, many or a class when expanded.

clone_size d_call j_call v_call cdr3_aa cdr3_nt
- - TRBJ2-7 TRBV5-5 CASSLQVGLPEQYF TGTGCCAGCAGCCTCCAGGTGGGGTTACCCGAGCAGTACTTC
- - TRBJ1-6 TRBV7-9 CASSLDVNSPLHF TGTGCCAGCAGCTTAGATGTGAATTCACCCCTCCACTTT
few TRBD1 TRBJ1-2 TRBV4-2 CASSHPGQGREDGYTF TGTGCCAGCAGCCACCCGGGACAGGGAAGAGAGGATGGCTACACCTTC
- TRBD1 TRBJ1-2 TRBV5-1 CASSLTGEENYGYTF TGCGCCAGCAGCTTAACAGGGGAGGAGAACTATGGCTACACCTTC
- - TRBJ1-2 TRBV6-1 CASRTLDSISEGYTF TGTGCCAGCAGAACCCTCGACAGCATATCGGAGGGCTACACCTTC
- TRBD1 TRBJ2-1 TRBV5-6 CASSSRQGDDEQFF TGTGCCAGCAGCTCCCGACAGGGGGACGATGAGCAGTTCTTC
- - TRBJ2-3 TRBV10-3 CAISEGTDTQYF TGTGCCATCAGTGAGGGCACAGATACGCAGTATTTT
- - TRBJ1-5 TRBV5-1 CASSPGVYSNQPQHF TGCGCCAGCAGCCCAGGGGTTTATAGCAATCAGCCCCAGCATTTT
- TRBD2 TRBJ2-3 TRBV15 CATSRRLAGGRGDTQYF TGTGCCACCAGCAGGCGACTAGCGGGGGGCCGGGGAGATACGCAGTATTTT
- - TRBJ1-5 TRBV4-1 CASSQDFTDGSNQPQHF TGCGCCAGCAGCCAAGATTTCACGGATGGAAGCAATCAGCCCCAGCATTTT
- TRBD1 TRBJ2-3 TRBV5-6 CASSPQGLDTQYF TGTGCCAGCAGCCCACAGGGGCTGGATACGCAGTATTTT
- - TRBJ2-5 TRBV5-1 CASSPQDRPPETQYF TGCGCCAGCAGCCCCCAGGACAGACCCCCGGAGACCCAGTACTTC
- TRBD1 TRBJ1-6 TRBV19 CASRDRENSPLHF TGTGCCAGTAGGGACAGGGAGAATTCACCCCTCCACTTT
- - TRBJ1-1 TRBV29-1 CSVEVSGRPNTEAFF TGCAGCGTTGAGGTCTCGGGGCGCCCGAACACTGAAGCTTTCTTT
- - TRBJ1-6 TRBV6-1 CASSEVRGNSPLHF TGTGCCAGCAGTGAGGTCCGGGGTAATTCACCCCTCCACTTT
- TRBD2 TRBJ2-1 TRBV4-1 CASSQEKLAGGREQFF TGCGCCAGCAGCCAAGAAAAACTAGCGGGGGGCCGTGAGCAGTTCTTC
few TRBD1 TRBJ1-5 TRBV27 CASSDRGFYQPQHF TGTGCCAGCAGTGACAGGGGCTTCTATCAGCCCCAGCATTTT
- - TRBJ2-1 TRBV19 CASMTWRDGEQFF TGTGCCAGTATGACGTGGCGGGATGGTGAGCAGTTCTTC
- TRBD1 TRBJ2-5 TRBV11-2 CASSYLPWTGGGETQYF TGTGCCAGCAGCTATCTACCCTGGACAGGGGGCGGGGAGACCCAGTACTTC
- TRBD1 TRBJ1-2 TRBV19 CASSIGQGAPRYGYTF TGTGCCAGTAGTATAGGACAGGGGGCACCTCGCTATGGCTACACCTTC
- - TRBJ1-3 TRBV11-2 CASSLNRYGNTIYF TGTGCCAGCAGCTTAAACAGGTATGGAAACACCATATATTTT
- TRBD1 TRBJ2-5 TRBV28 CASSFLNRGPRETQYF TGTGCCAGCAGTTTCCTCAACAGGGGGCCAAGAGAGACCCAGTACTTC
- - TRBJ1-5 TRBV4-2 CASLGCTELPSNQPQHF TGTGCCAGTCTTGGCTGCACGGAGTTACCAAGCAATCAGCCCCAGCATTTT
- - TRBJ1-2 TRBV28 CASSSTPGGHLNYGYTF TGTGCCAGCAGTTCCACCCCGGGGGGACACCTAAACTATGGCTACACCTTC
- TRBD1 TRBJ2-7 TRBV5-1 CASSLSWDRGLVGQYF TGCGCCAGCAGCTTATCCTGGGACAGGGGGCTTGTCGGGCAGTACTTC
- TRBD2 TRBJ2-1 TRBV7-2 CASSFELAGARKFF TGTGCCAGCAGCTTCGAGCTAGCGGGGGCTCGAAAGTTCTTC
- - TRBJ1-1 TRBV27 CASSLLWGADGEAFF TGTGCCAGCAGTTTATTGTGGGGTGCGGACGGGGAAGCTTTCTTT
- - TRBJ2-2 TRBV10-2 CASSVIPNTGELFF TGCGCCAGCAGTGTGATCCCCAACACCGGGGAGCTGTTTTTT
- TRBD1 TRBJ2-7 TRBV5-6 CASSPRTGLGYEQYF TGTGCCAGCAGCCCCAGGACAGGGTTGGGCTACGAGCAGTACTTC
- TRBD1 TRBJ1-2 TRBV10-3 CAINGQGHGYTF TGTGCCATCAATGGACAGGGTCATGGCTACACCTTC
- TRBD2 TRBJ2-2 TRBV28 CASSLGGSGGVNTGELFF TGTGCCAGCAGTTTAGGTGGTAGCGGGGGTGTGAACACCGGGGAGCTGTTTTTT
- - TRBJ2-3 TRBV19 CASSLTGPSGTQYF TGTGCCAGTAGTCTGACAGGTCCTAGCGGTACGCAGTATTTT
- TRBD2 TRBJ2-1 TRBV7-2 CASSFTSGGNNEQFF TGTGCCAGCAGCTTTACTAGCGGGGGTAACAATGAGCAGTTCTTC
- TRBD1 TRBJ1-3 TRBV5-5 CASSRQGGGKGNTIYF TGTGCCAGCAGCCGACAGGGAGGGGGCAAAGGAAACACCATATATTTT
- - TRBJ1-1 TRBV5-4 CASSPEGGRTEAFF TGTGCCAGCAGCCCGGAGGGGGGACGTACTGAAGCTTTCTTT
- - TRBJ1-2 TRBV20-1 CSAESANGYTF TGCAGTGCTGAGTCTGCGAATGGCTACACCTTC